This T cell receptor beta chain originates from a study of blood T cells in healthy people across ages. Study outcomes and limitations: PBMCs that were unsorted prevented a conclusive naive versus antigen-experienced comparison.

V shed 4 bases, J shed 1 base, and the junction held 5 bases outside the gene matches. The CDR3 sequence is 15 residues long. Germline CDR1 reads SGDLS; CDR2 reads YYNGEE. Healthy individuals of Caucasian origin from Russia, aged roughly 6 to 90, served as donors. Researchers collected approximately 9.5 milliliters of peripheral blood from every single donor. Every sample gave at least 5.5 micrograms of total RNA when it was extracted. This clonotype was seen a handful of times. Antigen unknown. Using a J-beta primer mix together with a sample-barcoded 5' primer, a second PCR was run for about 6 to 11 cycles. TCRdb independently ran MiXCR on the 5' RACE reads; one entry per CDR3 protein. The sample lists over 1,500,000 distinct CDR3 sequences; about 39% were seen once.

Material for sequencing was blood. This clonotype was sampled from a human donor in good health. V is TRBV9 and J is TRBJ2-3; 8 bases match TRBD1. The DNA of the CDR3 is TGTGCCAGCAGCCCTCCGACAGGGGGCACAGATACGCAGTATTTT. Translated, it gives CASSPPTGGTDTQYF.